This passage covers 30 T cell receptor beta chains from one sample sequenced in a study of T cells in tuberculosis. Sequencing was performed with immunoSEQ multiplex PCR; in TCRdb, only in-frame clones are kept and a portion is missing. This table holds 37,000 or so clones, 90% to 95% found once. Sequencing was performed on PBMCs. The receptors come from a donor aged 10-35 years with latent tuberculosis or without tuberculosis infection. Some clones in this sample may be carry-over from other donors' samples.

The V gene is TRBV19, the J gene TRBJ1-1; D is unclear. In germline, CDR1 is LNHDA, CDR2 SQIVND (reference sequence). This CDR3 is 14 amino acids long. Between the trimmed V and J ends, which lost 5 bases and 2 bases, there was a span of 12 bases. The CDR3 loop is CASSARSLNTEAFF. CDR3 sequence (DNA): TGTGCCAGTAGTGCGAGATCCCTAAACACTGAAGCTTTCTTT.

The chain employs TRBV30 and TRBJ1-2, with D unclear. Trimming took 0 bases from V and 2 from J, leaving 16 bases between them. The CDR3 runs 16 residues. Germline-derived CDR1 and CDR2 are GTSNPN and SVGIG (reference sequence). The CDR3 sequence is CAWSVLGYRENYGYTF. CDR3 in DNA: TGTGCCTGGAGTGTACTCGGATACAGAGAAAACTATGGCTACACCTTC.

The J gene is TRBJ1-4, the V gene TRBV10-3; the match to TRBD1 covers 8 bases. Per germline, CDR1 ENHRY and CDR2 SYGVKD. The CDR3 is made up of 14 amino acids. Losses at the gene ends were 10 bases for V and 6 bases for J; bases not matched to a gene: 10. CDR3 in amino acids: CATKRQGSDEKLFF. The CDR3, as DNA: TGTGCCACCAAACGACAGGGGTCGGATGAAAAACTGTTTTTT.

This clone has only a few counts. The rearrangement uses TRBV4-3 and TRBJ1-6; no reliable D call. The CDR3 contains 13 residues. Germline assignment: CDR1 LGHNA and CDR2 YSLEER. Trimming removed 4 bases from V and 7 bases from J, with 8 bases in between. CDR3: CASSLNRNSPLHF. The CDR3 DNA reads TGCGCCAGCAGCCTTAACAGAAATTCACCCCTCCACTTT.

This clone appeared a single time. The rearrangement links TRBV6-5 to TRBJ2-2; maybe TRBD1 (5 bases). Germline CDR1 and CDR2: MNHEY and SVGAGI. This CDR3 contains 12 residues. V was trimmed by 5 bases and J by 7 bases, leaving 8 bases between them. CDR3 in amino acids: CASSRGGGELFF. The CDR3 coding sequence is TGTGCCAGCAGTAGGGGTGGCGGGGAGCTGTTTTTT.

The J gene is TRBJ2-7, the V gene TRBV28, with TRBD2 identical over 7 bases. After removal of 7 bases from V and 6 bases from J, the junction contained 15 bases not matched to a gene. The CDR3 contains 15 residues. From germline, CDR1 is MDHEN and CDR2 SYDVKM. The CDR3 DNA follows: TGTGCCAGCACCTTTTTACGGGACTATTATGTCGAGCAGTACGTC. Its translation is CASTFLRDYYVEQYV.

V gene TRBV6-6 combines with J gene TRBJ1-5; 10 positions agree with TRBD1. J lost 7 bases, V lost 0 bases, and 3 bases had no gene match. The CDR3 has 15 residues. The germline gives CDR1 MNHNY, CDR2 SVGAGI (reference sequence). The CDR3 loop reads CASSYSGQGGQPQHF. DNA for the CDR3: TGTGCCAGCAGTTACTCCGGACAGGGGGGGCAGCCCCAGCATTTT.

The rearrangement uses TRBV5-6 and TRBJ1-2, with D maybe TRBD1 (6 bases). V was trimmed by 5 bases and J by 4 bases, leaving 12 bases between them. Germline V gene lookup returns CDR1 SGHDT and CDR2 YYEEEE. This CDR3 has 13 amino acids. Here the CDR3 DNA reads TGTGCCAGCAGTTTCGGACAGAGCTATGGCTACACCTTC. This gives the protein CASSFGQSYGYTF.

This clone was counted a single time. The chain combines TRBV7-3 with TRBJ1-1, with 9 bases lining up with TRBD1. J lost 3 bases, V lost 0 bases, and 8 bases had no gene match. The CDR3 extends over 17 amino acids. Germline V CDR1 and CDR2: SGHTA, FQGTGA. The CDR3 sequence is CASSLTPPGQGDTEAFF. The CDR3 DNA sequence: TGTGCCAGCAGCTTAACTCCCCCGGGACAGGGAGACACTGAAGCTTTCTTT.

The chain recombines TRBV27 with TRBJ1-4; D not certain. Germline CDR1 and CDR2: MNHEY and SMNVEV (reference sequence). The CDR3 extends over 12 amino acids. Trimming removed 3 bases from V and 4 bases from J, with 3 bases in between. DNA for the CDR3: TGTGCCAGCAGTTTTCTTAATGAAAAACTGTTTTTT. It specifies CASSFLNEKLFF.

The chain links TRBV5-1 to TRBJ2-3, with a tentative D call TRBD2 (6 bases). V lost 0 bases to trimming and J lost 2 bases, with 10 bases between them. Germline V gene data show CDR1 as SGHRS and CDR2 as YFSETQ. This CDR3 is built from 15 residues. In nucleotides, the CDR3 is TGCGCCAGCAGCTTGGCCGGGACTCCCACAGATACGCAGTATTTT. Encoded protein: CASSLAGTPTDTQYF.

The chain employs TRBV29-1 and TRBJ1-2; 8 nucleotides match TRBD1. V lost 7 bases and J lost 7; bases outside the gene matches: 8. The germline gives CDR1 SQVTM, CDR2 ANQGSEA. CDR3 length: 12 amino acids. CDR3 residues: CSAGTGLRGYTF. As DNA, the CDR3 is TGCAGCGCTGGGACAGGTCTCCGTGGCTACACCTTC.

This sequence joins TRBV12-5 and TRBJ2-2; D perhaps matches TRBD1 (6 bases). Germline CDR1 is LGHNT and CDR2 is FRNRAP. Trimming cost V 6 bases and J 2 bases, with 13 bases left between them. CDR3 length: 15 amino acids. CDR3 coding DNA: TGTGCTAGTGGCTCCGGGACACCAAACACCGGGGAGCTGTTTTTT. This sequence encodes CASGSGTPNTGELFF.

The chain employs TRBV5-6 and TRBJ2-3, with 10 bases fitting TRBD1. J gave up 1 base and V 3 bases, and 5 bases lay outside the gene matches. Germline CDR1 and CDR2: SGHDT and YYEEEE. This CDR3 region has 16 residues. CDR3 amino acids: CASSSSGTGGTDTQYF. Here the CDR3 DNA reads TGTGCCAGCAGCTCCTCCGGGACAGGGGGCACAGATACGCAGTATTTT.

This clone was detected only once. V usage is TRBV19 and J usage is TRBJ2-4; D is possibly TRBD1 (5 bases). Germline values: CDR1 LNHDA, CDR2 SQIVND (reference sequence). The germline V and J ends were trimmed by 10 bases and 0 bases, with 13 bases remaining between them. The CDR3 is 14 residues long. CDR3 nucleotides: TGTGCCACTACAGGAGACTTAGCCAAAAACATTCAGTACTTC. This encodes CATTGDLAKNIQYF.

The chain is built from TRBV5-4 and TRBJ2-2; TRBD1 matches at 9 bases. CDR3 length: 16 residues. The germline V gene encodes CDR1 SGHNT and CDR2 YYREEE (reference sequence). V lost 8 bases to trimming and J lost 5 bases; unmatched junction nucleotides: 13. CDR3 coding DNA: TGTGCCAGTAGCGATCCCGGGACAGGGAGAACCGGGGAGCTGTTTTTT. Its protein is CASSDPGTGRTGELFF.

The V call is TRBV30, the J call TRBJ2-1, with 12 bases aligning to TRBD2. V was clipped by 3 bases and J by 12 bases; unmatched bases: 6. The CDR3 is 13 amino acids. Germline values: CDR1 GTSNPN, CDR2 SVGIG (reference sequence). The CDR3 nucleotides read TGTGCCTGGAGGGGACTAGCGGGCCCCGGGCAGTTCTTC. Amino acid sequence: CAWRGLAGPGQFF.

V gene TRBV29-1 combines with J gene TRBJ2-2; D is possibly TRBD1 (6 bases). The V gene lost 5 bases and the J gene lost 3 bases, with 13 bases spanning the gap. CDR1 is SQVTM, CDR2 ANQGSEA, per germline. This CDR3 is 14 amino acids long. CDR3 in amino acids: CSVSGDRDTGELFF. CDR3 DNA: TGCAGCGTTTCAGGGGATCGGGACACCGGGGAGCTGTTTTTT.

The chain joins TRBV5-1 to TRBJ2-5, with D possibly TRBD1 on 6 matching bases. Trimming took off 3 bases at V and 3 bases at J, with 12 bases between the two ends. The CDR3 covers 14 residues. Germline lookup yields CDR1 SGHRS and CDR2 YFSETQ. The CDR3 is CASSWVDSKETQYF. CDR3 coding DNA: TGCGCCAGCAGCTGGGTGGACAGTAAAGAGACCCAGTACTTC.

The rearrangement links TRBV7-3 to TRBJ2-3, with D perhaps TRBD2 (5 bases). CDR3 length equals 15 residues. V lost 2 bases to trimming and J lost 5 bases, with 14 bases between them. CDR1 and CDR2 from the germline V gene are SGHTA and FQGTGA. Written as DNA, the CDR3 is TGTGCCAGCAGCTTAGTGAGGGCCAAATTAGATACGCAGTATTTT. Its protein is CASSLVRAKLDTQYF.

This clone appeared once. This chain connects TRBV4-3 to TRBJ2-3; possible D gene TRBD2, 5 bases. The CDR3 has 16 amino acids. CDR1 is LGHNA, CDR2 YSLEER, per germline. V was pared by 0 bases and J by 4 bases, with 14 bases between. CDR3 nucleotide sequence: TGCGCCAGCAGCCAAGAGGTTAGCGAGGGCGCAGATACGCAGTATTTT. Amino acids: CASSQEVSEGADTQYF.

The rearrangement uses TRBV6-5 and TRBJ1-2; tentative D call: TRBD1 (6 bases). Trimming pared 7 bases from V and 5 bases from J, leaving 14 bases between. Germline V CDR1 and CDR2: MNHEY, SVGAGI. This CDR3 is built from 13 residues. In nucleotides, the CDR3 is TGTGCCAGCACCCAACCAGGGGTGTATGGCTACACCTTC. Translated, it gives CASTQPGVYGYTF.

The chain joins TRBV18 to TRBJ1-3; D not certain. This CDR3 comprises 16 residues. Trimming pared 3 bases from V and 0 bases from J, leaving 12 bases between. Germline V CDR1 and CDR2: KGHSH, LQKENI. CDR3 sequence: CASSPEQRSSGNTIYF. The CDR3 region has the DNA TGTGCCAGCTCACCCGAGCAGCGAAGCTCTGGAAACACCATATATTTT.

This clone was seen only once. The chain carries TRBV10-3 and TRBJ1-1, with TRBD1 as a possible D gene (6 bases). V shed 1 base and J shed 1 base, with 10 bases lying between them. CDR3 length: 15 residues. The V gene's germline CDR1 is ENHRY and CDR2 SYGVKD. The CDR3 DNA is TGTGCCATCAGTGAGTGGGGGACACCGAACACTGAAGCTTTCTTT. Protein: CAISEWGTPNTEAFF.

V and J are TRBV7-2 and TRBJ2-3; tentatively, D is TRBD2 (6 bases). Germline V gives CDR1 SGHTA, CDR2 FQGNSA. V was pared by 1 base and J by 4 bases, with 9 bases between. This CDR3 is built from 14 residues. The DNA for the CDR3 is TGTGCCAGCAGCTTAGGGCTAGCGTCAGATACGCAGTATTTT. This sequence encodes CASSLGLASDTQYF.

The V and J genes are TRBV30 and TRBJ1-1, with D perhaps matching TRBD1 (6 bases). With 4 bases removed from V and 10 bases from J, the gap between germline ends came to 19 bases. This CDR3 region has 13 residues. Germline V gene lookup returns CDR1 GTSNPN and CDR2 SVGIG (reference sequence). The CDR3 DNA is TGTGCCTGGAATATGAAAGGGGGGGTGAGAGCTTTCTTT. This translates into CAWNMKGGVRAFF.

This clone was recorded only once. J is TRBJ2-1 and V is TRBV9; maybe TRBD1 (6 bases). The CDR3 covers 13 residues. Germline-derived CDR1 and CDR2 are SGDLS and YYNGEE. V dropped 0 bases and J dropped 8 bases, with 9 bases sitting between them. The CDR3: CASSVGDTDEQFF. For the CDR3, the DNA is TGTGCCAGCAGCGTAGGGGACACTGATGAGCAGTTCTTC.

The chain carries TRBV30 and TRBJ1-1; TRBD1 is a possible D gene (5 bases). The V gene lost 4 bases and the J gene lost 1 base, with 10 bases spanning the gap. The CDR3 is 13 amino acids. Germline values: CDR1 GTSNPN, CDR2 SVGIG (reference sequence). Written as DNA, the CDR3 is TGTGCCTGGAAATCAGGGCGGAACACTGAAGCTTTCTTT. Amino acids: CAWKSGRNTEAFF.

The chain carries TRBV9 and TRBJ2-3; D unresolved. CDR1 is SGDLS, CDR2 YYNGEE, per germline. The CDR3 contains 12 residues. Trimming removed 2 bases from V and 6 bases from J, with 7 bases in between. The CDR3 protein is CASSVRLDTQYF. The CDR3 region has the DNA TGTGCCAGCAGCGTTCGACTCGATACGCAGTATTTT.

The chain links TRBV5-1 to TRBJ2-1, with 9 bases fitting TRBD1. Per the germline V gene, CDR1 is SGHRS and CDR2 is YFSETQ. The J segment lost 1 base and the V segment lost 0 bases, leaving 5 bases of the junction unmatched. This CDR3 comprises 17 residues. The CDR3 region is CASSLGDRGGSYNEQFF. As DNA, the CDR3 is TGCGCCAGCAGCTTGGGAGACAGGGGGGGATCCTACAATGAGCAGTTCTTC.